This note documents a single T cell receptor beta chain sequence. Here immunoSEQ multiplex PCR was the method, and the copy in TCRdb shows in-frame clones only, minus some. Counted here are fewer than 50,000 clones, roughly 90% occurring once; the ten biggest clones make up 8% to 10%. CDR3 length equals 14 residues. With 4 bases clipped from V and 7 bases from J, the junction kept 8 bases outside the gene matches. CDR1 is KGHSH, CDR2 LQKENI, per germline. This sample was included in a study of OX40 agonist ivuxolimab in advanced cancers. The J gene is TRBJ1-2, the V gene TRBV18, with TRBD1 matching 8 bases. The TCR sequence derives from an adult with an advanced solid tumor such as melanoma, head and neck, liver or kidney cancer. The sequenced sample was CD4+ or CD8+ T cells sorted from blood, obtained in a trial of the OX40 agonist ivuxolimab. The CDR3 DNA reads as TGTGCCAGCTCACTGAAGGGGACAGGCGGTGGCTACACCTTC. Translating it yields CASSLKGTGGGYTF. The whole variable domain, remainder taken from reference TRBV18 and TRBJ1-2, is NAGVMQNPRHLVRRRGQEARLRCSPMKGHSHVYWYRQLPEEGLKFMVYLQKENIIDESGMPKERFSAEFPKEGPSILRIQQVVRGDSAAYFCASSLKGTGGGYTFGSGTRLTVV.